This T cell receptor (beta chain) comes out of a study of cytomegalovirus exposure and HLA in healthy donors. General study points: Most TCR sequences were uncommon, yet certain public TCRs appeared in many donors. The authors later found most CMV-associated TCR beta chains appeared HLA-restricted.

In the case of this clone: Its antigen is as yet unknown.

This CDR3 region has 13 residues. V lost 0 bases, J lost 5 bases, and 10 bases lay in between. Germline CDR1 is SQVTM and CDR2 is ANQGSEA. PCR involved 60 Vbeta and 13 Jbeta primers. Sequencing was performed with immunoSEQ multiplex PCR; in TCRdb, only in-frame clones are kept and a portion is missing. The sample shows fewer than 150,000 clones, about four fifths of them seen only once. The sequenced sample was PBMCs. The sequence was obtained from a female donor in good health and CMV-seropositive. The chain links TRBV29-1 to TRBJ1-2; D is ambiguous. CDR3 region: CSVEDPRMYGYTF. The CDR3 DNA reads as TGCAGCGTTGAAGACCCGCGGATGTATGGCTACACCTTC.